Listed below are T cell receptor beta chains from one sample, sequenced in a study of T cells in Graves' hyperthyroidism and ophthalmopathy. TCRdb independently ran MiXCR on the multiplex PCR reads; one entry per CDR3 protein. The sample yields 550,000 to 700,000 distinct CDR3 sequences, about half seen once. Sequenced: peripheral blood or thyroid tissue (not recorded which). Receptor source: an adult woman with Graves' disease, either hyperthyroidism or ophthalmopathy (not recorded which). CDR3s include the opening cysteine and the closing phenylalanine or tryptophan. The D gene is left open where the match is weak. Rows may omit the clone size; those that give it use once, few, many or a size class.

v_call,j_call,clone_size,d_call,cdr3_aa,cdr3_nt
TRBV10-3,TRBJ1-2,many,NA,CAISESTSEGYTF,TGTGCCATCAGTGAGTCCACCTCGGAGGGCTACACCTTC
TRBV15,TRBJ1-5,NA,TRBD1,CATSRPGQGDNQPQHF,TGTGCCACCAGCAGGCCGGGACAGGGAGACAATCAGCCCCAGCATTTT
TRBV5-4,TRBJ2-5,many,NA,CASSLVGSGKRKETQYF,TGTGCCAGCAGCTTGGTCGGTAGCGGAAAAAGAAAAGAGACCCAGTACTTC
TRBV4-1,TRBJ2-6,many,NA,CASQNRASGANVLTF,TGCGCCAGCCAAAATCGGGCCTCTGGGGCCAACGTCCTGACTTTC
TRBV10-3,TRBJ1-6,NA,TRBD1,CAIAGQGGNQPLHF,TGTGCCATCGCCGGACAGGGGGGCAATCAGCCCCTCCACTTT
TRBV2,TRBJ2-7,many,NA,CASSYLPYEQYF,TGTGCCAGCAGTTACCTCCCCTACGAGCAGTACTTC
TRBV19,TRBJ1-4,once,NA,CASSIPGVMSEKLFF,TGTGCCAGTAGTATACCAGGGGTGATGAGTGAAAAACTGTTTTTT
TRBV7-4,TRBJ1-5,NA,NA,CASSLGGRTYNEHF,TGTGCCAGCAGCTTAGGCGGGAGGACCTACAATGAGCATTTT
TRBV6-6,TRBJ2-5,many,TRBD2,CASTKREGGETQYF,TGTGCCAGCACTAAGCGGGAGGGGGGGGAGACCCAGTACTTC
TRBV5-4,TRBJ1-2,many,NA,CASSTRTDPYGYTF,TGTGCCAGCAGCACCCGGACGGATCCCTATGGCTACACCTTC
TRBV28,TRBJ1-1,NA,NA,CASSPTTKGHTEAFF,TGTGCCAGCAGCCCAACCACAAAGGGGCACACTGAAGCTTTCTTT
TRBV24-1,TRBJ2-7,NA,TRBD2,CATSYPSGSSYEQYF,TGTGCCACCAGTTATCCCAGCGGGAGCTCCTACGAGCAGTACTTC
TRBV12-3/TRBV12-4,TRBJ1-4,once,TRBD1,CASSWPGQGINEKLFF,TGTGCCAGCAGTTGGCCGGGACAGGGAATAAATGAAAAACTGTTTTTT
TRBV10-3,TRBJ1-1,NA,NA,CASSPGNGNTEAFF,TGTGCCAGCAGCCCCGGCAATGGGAACACTGAAGCTTTCTTT
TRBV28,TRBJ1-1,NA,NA,CAIEDSLAPEAFF,TGTGCCATCGAGGACAGCCTGGCCCCTGAAGCTTTCTTT
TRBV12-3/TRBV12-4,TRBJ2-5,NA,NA,CASSEGPVTGETQYF,TGTGCCAGCAGTGAAGGGCCGGTAACAGGAGAGACCCAGTACTTC
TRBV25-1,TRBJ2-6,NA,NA,CASSGGRGTGANVLTF,TGTGCCAGCAGTGGGGGGAGAGGGACTGGGGCCAACGTCCTGACTTTC
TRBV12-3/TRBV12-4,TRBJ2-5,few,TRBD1,CASSSGQGRETQYF,TGTGCCAGCAGTTCAGGACAGGGTAGGGAGACCCAGTACTTC
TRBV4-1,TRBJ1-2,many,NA,CASSQDGRNYGYTF,TGCGCCAGCAGCCAAGATGGCAGAAACTATGGCTACACCTTC
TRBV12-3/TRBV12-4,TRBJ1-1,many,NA,CASSSRQDSEAFF,TGTGCCAGCAGTTCCCGACAGGATTCTGAAGCTTTCTTT
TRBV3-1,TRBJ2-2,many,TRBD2,CASSRTGLANTGELFF,TGTGCCAGCAGCCGAACTGGACTAGCGAACACCGGGGAGCTGTTTTTT
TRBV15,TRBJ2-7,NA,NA,CATSRDGVGQTYEQYF,TGTGCCACCAGCAGAGACGGGGTAGGACAAACCTACGAGCAGTACTTC
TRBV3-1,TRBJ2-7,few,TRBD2,CASSQDGTSGRKYF,TGTGCCAGCAGCCAAGACGGGACTAGCGGGAGGAAGTACTTC
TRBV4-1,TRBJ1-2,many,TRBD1,CASSQIQGNGYTF,TGCGCCAGCAGCCAGATACAGGGGAATGGCTACACCTTC
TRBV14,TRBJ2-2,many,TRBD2,CASSRLWTSHSGELFF,TGTGCCAGCAGCCGTCTGTGGACTAGTCATTCCGGGGAGCTGTTTTTT
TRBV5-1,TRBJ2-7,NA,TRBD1,CASSEGTGSEQYF,TGCGCCAGCAGCGAAGGGACAGGGAGCGAGCAGTACTTC
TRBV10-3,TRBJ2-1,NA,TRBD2,CAISGGTSGNNEQFF,TGTGCCATCAGTGGTGGAACTAGCGGGAACAATGAGCAGTTCTTC